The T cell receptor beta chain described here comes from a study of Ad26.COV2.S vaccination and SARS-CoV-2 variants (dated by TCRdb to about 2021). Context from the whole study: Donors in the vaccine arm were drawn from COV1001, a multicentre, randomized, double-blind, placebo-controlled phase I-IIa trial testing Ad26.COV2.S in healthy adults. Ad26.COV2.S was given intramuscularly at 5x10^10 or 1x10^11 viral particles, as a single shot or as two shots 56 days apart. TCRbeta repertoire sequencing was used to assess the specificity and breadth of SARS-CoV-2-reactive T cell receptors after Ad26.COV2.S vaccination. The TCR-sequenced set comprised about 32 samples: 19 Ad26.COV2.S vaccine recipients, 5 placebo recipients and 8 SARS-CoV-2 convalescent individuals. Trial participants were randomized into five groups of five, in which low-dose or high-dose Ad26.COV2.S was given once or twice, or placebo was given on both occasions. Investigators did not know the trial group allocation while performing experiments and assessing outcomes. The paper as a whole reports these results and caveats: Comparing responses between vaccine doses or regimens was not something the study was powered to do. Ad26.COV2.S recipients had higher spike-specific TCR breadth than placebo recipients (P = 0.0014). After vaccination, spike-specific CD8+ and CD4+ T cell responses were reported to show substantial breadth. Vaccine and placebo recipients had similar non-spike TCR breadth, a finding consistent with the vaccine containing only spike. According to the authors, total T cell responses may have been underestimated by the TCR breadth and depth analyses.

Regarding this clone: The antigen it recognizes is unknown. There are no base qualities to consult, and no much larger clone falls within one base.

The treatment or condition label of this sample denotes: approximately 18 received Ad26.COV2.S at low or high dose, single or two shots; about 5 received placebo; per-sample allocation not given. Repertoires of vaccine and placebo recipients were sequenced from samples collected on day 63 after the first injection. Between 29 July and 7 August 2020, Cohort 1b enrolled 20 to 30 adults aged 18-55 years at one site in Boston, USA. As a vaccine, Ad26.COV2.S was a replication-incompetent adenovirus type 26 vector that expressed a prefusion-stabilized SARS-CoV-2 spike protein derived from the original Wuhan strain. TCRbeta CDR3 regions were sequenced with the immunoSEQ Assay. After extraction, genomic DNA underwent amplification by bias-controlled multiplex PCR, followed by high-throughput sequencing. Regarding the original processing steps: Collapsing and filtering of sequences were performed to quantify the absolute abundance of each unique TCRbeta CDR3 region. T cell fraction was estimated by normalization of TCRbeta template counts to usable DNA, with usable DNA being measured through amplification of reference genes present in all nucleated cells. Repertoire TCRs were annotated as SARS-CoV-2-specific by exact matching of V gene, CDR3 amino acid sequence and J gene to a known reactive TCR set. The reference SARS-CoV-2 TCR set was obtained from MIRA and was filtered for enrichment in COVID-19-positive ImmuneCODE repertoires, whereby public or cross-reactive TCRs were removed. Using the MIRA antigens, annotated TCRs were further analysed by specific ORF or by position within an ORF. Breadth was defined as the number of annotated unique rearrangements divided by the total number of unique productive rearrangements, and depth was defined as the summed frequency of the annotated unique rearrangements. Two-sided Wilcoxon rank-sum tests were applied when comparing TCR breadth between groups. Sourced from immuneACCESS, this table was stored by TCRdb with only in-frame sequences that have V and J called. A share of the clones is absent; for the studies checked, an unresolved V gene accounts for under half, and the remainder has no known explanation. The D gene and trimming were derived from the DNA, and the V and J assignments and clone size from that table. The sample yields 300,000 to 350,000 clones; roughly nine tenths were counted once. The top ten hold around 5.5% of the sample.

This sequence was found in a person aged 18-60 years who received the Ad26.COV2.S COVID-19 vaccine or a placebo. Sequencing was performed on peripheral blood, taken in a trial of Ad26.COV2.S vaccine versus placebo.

The sequenced DNA: TGTGCCAGCAGCTTAGACAAGGACACTGAAGCTTTCTTT. Its protein is CASSLDKDTEAFF. Recombination joined TRBV7-3 with TRBJ1-1, with the D gene not clear enough to name. From the germline V gene, CDR1 is SGHTA and CDR2 is FQGTGA. CDR3 length: 13 amino acids, cysteine to phenylalanine. Only the CDR3 portion is preserved as DNA: 39 bases, with reading frame beginning at the first base. The trim is 2 bases for V and 3 bases for J, with a gap of 7 bases between the germline ends.